The TCR beta chain described here comes from a study of CD4+ T cells in melanoma. This clone was seen a few times. Germline CDR1 SEHNR, CDR2 FQNEAQ (reference sequence). With 5 bases clipped from V and 4 bases from J, the junction kept 8 bases outside the gene matches. The CDR3 spans 15 residues. Sequenced by immunoSEQ multiplex PCR; TCRdb stores in-frame clones only, minus some. The sample shows tens of thousands of clones, almost 70% of them seen only once. The rearrangement uses TRBV7-9 and TRBJ2-3; 8 bases are shared with TRBD2. Sequenced: tumor tissue. The source is a human donor with melanoma. CDR3 nucleotides: TGTGCCAGCAGCAAGTGGTCACTAGCGGCAGATACGCAGTATTTT. It yields the protein CASSKWSLAADTQYF.